The 18 T cell receptor beta chains presented below share a single source sample, sequenced in a study of molecular identifiers for immune sequencing clone quantification. One entry per CDR3 protein results from TCRdb running MiXCR on the PCR reads. The sample lists roughly 10,000 distinct CDR3 sequences; 20% to 25% were seen once. Sequenced material: naive CD8+ T cells from blood, with Jurkat cell RNA spiked in. Sample subset: FACS-sorted CD8+CD4-CCR7+CD45RA+ naive T cells. The receptors come from a human donor in good health. Some libraries in this study had Jurkat cell RNA spiked in.

Comment on this clonotype: This may stem from a read error, because a much larger clone lies one nucleotide away. The chain joins TRBV20-1 to TRBJ2-5; either TRBD1 or TRBD2 may fit D (6 bases each). V was clipped by 2 bases and J by 4 bases, with 11 bases between them. The germline CDR1 and CDR2 sequences are DFQATT and SNEGSKA (reference sequence). This CDR3 region has 13 residues. CDR3 sequence reads: CSARLEGGETQYF. Here the CDR3 DNA reads TGCAGTGCTAGACTAGAGGGGGGAGAGACCCAGTACTTC.

This clonotype appeared many times. This chain uses TRBV12-3 or TRBV12-4 with TRBJ2-7, with D tentatively TRBD1 (5 bases). The CDR3 sequence is 14 residues long. The ends were cut back, 5 bases at V and 5 bases at J, with 16 bases in the middle. The CDR3 reads CASSLDSALNEQYF. CDR3 bases: TGTGCCAGCAGTCTAGACAGCGCCCTTAACGAGCAGTACTTC.

As regards this clonotype: At one boundary the junction diverges from the germline segment, which might be a read error. This rearrangement joins TRBV23-1 to TRBJ2-5; 8 bases agree with TRBD1. TRBV23-1 is labeled an ORF, and its function is uncertain. CDR3 size: 14 residues. This chain's CDR3 is CATPGQVNEEPQYF. The CDR3 DNA follows: TGCGCCACCCCGGGACAGGTGAACGAAGAGCCCCAGTACTTC.

As concerns this clonotype: A read error may explain this, as a much larger clone is one base away. The rearrangement uses TRBV6-2 or TRBV6-3 and TRBJ2-5, with D tentatively TRBD2 (5 bases). Germline-derived CDR1 and CDR2 are MNHEY and SVGEGT. The CDR3 runs 16 residues. V gave up 0 bases and J gave up 5 bases, with 16 bases separating them. CDR3 nucleotides: TGTGCCAGCAGTTACTCGACGTCGGGGATCGGGGAGACCCAGTACTTC. This gives the protein CASSYSTSGIGETQYF.

This clonotype is classed as medium-sized. The V call is TRBV19, the J call TRBJ2-3; D call uncertain. The ends were cut back, 3 bases at V and 2 bases at J, with 12 bases in the middle. CDR3 length: 15 amino acids. Germline V gene data show CDR1 as LNHDA and CDR2 as SQIVND (reference sequence). For the CDR3, the DNA is TGTGCCAGTAGTATGGCCGTTAGTTACACAGATACGCAGTATTTT. Translation gives CASSMAVSYTDTQYF.

This clonotype is medium-sized in the sample. V is TRBV29-1 and J is TRBJ1-1, with TRBD1 identical over 10 bases. This CDR3 region has 11 residues. The ends lost 2 bases at V and 11 bases at J; junction bases unmatched: 2. Per the germline V gene, CDR1 is SQVTM and CDR2 is ANQGSEA. The CDR3 sequence: CSVESDRGAFF. CDR3 DNA: TGCAGCGTTGAATCGGACAGGGGGGCTTTCTTT.

By sample fraction, this clonotype is medium-sized. The chain recombines TRBV29-1 with TRBJ2-1; D remains ambiguous. The CDR3 runs to 13 residues. Trimming stripped 0 bases from V and 5 bases from J, with 8 bases between. From germline, CDR1 is SQVTM and CDR2 ANQGSEA. CDR3 sequence (DNA): TGCAGCGTTGAAGAACGGAATAACAATGAGCAGTTCTTC. This codes for CSVEERNNNEQFF.

This clonotype was recorded at least ten times. The chain combines TRBV6-1 with TRBJ2-1, with D possibly being TRBD2 (6 bases). Trimming stripped 7 bases from V and 1 base from J, with 20 bases between. The germline gives CDR1 MNHNS, CDR2 SASEGT. The length of the CDR3 is 17 residues. CDR3 in amino acids: CASTPGRGTDSYNEQFF. The CDR3 DNA is TGTGCCAGCACCCCAGGCCGGGGGACTGATTCCTACAATGAGCAGTTCTTC.

By sample share, this clonotype is medium-sized. V usage is TRBV7-6 and J usage is TRBJ2-3; D remains unclear. CDR3 length: 13 amino acids. CDR1 SGHVS and CDR2 FNYEAQ come from the germline V gene. The V end was cut by 4 bases, the J end by 0 bases, with 5 bases between. CDR3 DNA: TGTGCCAGCAGCTCAACTAGCACAGATACGCAGTATTTT. Translated: CASSSTSTDTQYF.

This clonotype was seen ten or more times. V is TRBV4-3 and J is TRBJ2-2; the match to TRBD1 covers 8 bases. CDR3 length: 16 residues. V was pared by 7 bases and J by 0 bases, with 7 bases of the junction left unmatched. Germline V CDR1 and CDR2: LGHNA, YSLEER. This CDR3 reads CASIIQGVPNTGELFF. The DNA of the CDR3 is TGCGCCAGCATCATACAGGGGGTCCCGAACACCGGGGAGCTGTTTTTT.

This clonotype was picked up many times. V gene TRBV29-1 combines with J gene TRBJ1-1; D is unclear. V was clipped by 8 bases and J by 8 bases, with 21 bases between them. The CDR3 totals 13 residues. Germline V gene lookup returns CDR1 SQVTM and CDR2 ANQGSEA. The CDR3 loop reads CSSSLGDEAEAFF. In nucleotides, the CDR3 is TGCAGCTCGTCTCTAGGTGATGAGGCGGAAGCTTTCTTT.

This clonotype was seen repeatedly, ten times or more. The J gene is TRBJ2-7, the V gene TRBV28; no firm D call. CDR1 and CDR2 from the germline V gene are MDHEN and SYDVKM. There are 14 residues in the CDR3. V lost 1 base and J lost 1, with 8 bases in between. CDR3 bases: TGTGCCAGCAGTTTATTTGATCCGTCCTACGAGCAGTACTTC. It yields the protein CASSLFDPSYEQYF.

As to this clonotype: This may be a read error, as it is one base from a much larger clone. The rearrangement links TRBV6-2 or TRBV6-3 to TRBJ2-7; D possibly uses TRBD1 or TRBD2 (5 bases each). V lost 7 bases to trimming and J lost 12 bases, with 31 bases between them. Germline CDR1 reads MNHEY; CDR2 reads SVGEGT. The CDR3 sequence is 16 residues long. The CDR3 DNA follows: TGTGCCAGCAAACCCAAGGTGGCAGGGACCCATCTCAAGCCGTACTTC. Amino acid sequence: CASKPKVAGTHLKPYF.

This clonotype is medium-sized within its sample. This chain links TRBV2 with TRBJ2-3, with 9 positions matching TRBD1. This CDR3 has 13 amino acids. The germline V gene encodes CDR1 SNHLY and CDR2 FYNNEI. J lost 1 base, V lost 8 bases, and 1 base had no gene match. This CDR3 is CASRDRGTDTQYF. The CDR3, as DNA: TGTGCCAGCCGGGACAGGGGCACAGATACGCAGTATTTT.

A single count supports this clonotype. A read error may be the cause here, since a much bigger clone is one base away. As the CDR3 is not closed by the conserved phenylalanine or tryptophan, this likely results from a read error. The gene calls are TRBV5-4 and TRBJ2-7; 14 bases align to TRBD2. Trimming cost V 3 bases and J 0 bases; bases outside gene matches: 5. Per germline, CDR1 SGHNT and CDR2 YYREEE (reference sequence). This CDR3 has 17 amino acids. In nucleotides, the CDR3 is TGTGCCAGCAGCTGGACTAGCGGGGGGCTTAGCTCCTACGAGCAGTACCTC. Protein sequence: CASSWTSGGLSSYEQYL.

In this sample, this clonotype is medium-sized. The chain couples TRBV5-5 to TRBJ1-1, with a weak D call TRBD1 (5 bases). Germline CDR1 is SGHKS and CDR2 is YYEKEE (reference sequence). V lost 2 bases, J lost 0 bases, and 11 bases lay in between. This CDR3 spans 15 amino acids. CDR3 amino acids: CASSLRQSLNTEAFF. CDR3 sequence (DNA): TGTGCCAGCAGCTTAAGACAGTCCTTGAACACTGAAGCTTTCTTT.

The CDR3 sequence: CASSGNRGQETQYF. In DNA, the CDR3 is TGCGCCAGCAGCGGAAACCGGGGGCAAGAGACCCAGTACTTC. V is TRBV4-1 and J is TRBJ2-5; tentative D call: TRBD2 (6 bases). Germline V gene sequence: CDR1 MGHRA, CDR2 YSYEKL. Trimming left V 5 bases short and J 2 bases short, with 12 bases between. The CDR3 sequence is 14 residues long.

This clonotype has only a few counts. V and J are TRBV29-1 and TRBJ1-1; 8 bases fit TRBD1. CDR1 is SQVTM and CDR2 is ANQGSEA in the germline V gene. Trimming took 7 bases from V and 2 from J; bases not matched to a gene: 6. CDR3 length: 13 amino acids. CDR3 sequence reads: CSGGTGLNTEAFF. The CDR3 DNA reads TGCAGCGGGGGGACAGGACTTAACACTGAAGCTTTCTTT.